A selection of T cell receptor beta chains follows, all from one sample in a study of Tregs in tolerant kidney transplant recipients. Their antigens are not known. Method: immunoSEQ multiplex PCR; TCRdb's copy keeps in-frame clones and lacks some. The sample records just under 45,000 clones, roughly 96% being singletons. The sample consisted of Tregs from blood cultured with allogeneic cells. The receptors derive from a human donor in good health. Both conserved end residues are part of each CDR3. Each record gives: V gene, clone size, D gene, J gene, CDR3 protein, CDR3 DNA. The D gene is left open where the match is weak. Clone size, where shown, is once, few, many, or a class for clones that have expanded.

>TRBV7-9|.|TRBD1|TRBJ1-4
CASSPGQGGTNEKLFF
TGTGCCAGCAGCCCCGGACAGGGAGGAACTAATGAAAAACTGTTTTTT
>TRBV11-2|.|.|TRBJ2-3
CASSAPWTDTQYF
TGTGCCAGCAGCGCCCCCTGGACAGATACGCAGTATTTT
>TRBV11-2|few|.|TRBJ1-4
CASSLIGEKLFF
TGTGCCAGCAGCTTAATTGGTGAAAAACTGTTTTTT
>TRBV2|.|TRBD1|TRBJ1-2
CASSDVGQGVYGYTF
TGTGCCAGCAGTGATGTTGGCCAGGGGGTCTATGGCTACACCTTC
>TRBV11-2|.|.|TRBJ2-1
CASFGPSYNEQFF
TGTGCCAGTTTCGGGCCAAGCTACAATGAGCAGTTCTTC
>TRBV7-7|.|.|TRBJ2-6
CASSNRVPQSRANVLTF
TGTGCCAGCAGCAATCGTGTGCCACAAAGTCGGGCCAACGTCCTGACTTTC
>TRBV11-2|once|.|TRBJ1-1
CASSLVWSANGAFF
TGTGCCAGCAGCTTAGTGTGGTCGGCCAACGGAGCTTTCTTT
>TRBV6-6|.|.|TRBJ1-2
CASSTPWGDGYTF
TGTGCCAGCAGCACACCATGGGGGGATGGCTACACCTTC
>TRBV9|.|TRBD1|TRBJ2-7
CASSPGTGGLGEQYF
TGTGCCAGCAGCCCCGGGACAGGAGGACTTGGCGAGCAGTACTTC
>TRBV29-1|.|TRBD1|TRBJ1-6
CSVTAGQGDSPLHF
TGCAGCGTTACCGCGGGACAGGGTGATTCACCCCTCCACTTT
>TRBV4-1|.|TRBD1|TRBJ2-3
CASSQYLTGDLTDTQYF
TGCGCCAGCAGCCAATACCTTACAGGGGACCTCACAGATACGCAGTATTTT
>TRBV11-2|.|.|TRBJ1-3
CASSLLVGTGNTIYF
TGTGCCAGCAGCTTACTGGTTGGGACTGGAAACACCATATATTTT
>TRBV7-8|.|.|TRBJ2-1
CASSLVGGISSYNEQFF
TGTGCCAGCAGCTTAGTTGGCGGGATTAGCTCCTACAATGAGCAGTTCTTC
>TRBV11-2|.|TRBD1|TRBJ1-1
CASSVTTGGGTEAFF
TGTGCCAGCAGCGTAACGACAGGGGGAGGCACTGAAGCTTTCTTT
>TRBV2|.|TRBD2|TRBJ2-7
CASSSPTPSAGHNYEQYF
TGTGCCAGCAGTTCCCCAACCCCCTCAGCGGGGCACAACTACGAGCAGTACTTC
>TRBV29-1|.|.|TRBJ2-3
CSVDRVTDTQYF
TGCAGCGTTGATAGGGTTACGGATACGCAGTATTTT
>TRBV19|.|TRBD2|TRBJ2-7
CASSLAGPYEQYF
TGTGCCAGTAGCCTAGCGGGCCCCTACGAGCAGTACTTC
>TRBV27|.|TRBD2|TRBJ2-1
CAASGRAGYNEQFF
TGTGCCGCCAGCGGGAGGGCCGGGTACAATGAGCAGTTCTTC
>TRBV6-5|.|.|TRBJ2-1
CASTPFWSSYNEQFF
TGTGCCAGCACCCCCTTCTGGAGCTCCTACAATGAGCAGTTCTTC
>TRBV20-1|.|.|TRBJ2-5
CSASKETQYF
TGCAGTGCGAGCAAAGAGACCCAGTACTTC
>TRBV5-1|.|.|TRBJ2-2
CASSSASYTGELFF
TGCGCCAGCAGCTCCGCCTCTTACACCGGGGAGCTGTTTTTT
>TRBV2|.|.|TRBJ2-2
CASSGLLLNANTGELFF
TGTGCCAGCAGTGGGTTACTCTTAAACGCGAACACCGGGGAGCTGTTTTTT
>TRBV25-1|.|TRBD1|TRBJ2-3
CASSESPPDRASTDTQYF
TGTGCCAGCAGTGAGTCCCCTCCGGACAGGGCTAGCACAGATACGCAGTATTTT
>TRBV9|.|TRBD2|TRBJ2-3
CASSFRTSGTTDTQYF
TGTGCCAGCAGCTTCCGGACTAGCGGGACCACAGATACGCAGTATTTT
>TRBV5-6|once|.|TRBJ1-1
CASSFIRGPEAFF
TGTGCCAGCAGCTTCATACGGGGGCCTGAAGCTTTCTTT